This T cell receptor (beta chain) is drawn from a study of cytomegalovirus exposure and HLA in healthy donors. Study-level findings and limits: Subsequent analysis found a tendency for first-cohort TCR clusters to co-occur within the 120 or so validation repertoires.

Assay: immunoSEQ multiplex PCR; the TCRdb copy retains only in-frame clones and omits some. The sample lists roughly 90,000 clones; approximately 93% were seen once. A word on this clone: Antigen: not known.

The receptor comes from a woman aged 25 to 39 in good health and CMV-seropositive. The sequenced sample consisted of PBMCs.

CDR3 nucleotide sequence: TGTGCCTGGTGTCGGACTAGCGGGAGCGCAGATACGCAGTATTTT. Translation gives CAWCRTSGSADTQYF. This chain joins TRBV30 and TRBJ2-3; 13 positions match TRBD2. J lost 4 bases, V lost 5 bases, and 6 bases had no gene match. In germline, CDR1 is GTSNPN, CDR2 SVGIG (reference sequence). The CDR3 is made up of 15 amino acids.